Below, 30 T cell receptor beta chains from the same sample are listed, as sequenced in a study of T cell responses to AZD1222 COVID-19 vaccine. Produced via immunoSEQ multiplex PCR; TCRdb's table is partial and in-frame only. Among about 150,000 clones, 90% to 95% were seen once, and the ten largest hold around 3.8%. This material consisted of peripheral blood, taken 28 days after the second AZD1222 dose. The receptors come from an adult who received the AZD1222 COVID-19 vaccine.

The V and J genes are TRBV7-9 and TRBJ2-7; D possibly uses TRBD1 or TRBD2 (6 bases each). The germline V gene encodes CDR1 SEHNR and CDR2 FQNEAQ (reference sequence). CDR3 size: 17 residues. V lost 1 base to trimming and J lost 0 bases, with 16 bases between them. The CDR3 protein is CASSLVAWGRGSYEQYF. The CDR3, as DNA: TGTGCCAGCAGCTTAGTTGCGTGGGGGCGGGGCTCCTACGAGCAGTACTTC.

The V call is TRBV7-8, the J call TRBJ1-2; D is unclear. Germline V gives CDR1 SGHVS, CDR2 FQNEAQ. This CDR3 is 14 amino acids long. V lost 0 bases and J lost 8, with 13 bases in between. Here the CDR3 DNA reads TGTGCCAGCAGCTTAGCAAGTAAACTCCTGGGCTACACCTTC. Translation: CASSLASKLLGYTF.

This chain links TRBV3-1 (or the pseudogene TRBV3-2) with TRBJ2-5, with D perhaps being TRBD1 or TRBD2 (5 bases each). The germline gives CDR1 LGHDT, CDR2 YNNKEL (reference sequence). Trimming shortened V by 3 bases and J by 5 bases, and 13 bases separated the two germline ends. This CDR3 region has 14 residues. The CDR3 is CASSQGTIVETQYF. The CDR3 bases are TGTGCCAGCAGCCAGGGGACGATTGTGGAGACCCAGTACTTC.

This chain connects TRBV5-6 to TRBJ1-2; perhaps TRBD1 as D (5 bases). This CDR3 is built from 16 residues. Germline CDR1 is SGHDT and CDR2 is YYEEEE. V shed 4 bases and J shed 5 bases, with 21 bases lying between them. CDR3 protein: CASSRQRDPGLYGYTF. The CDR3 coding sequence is TGTGCCAGCAGCAGACAAAGGGACCCCGGACTTTATGGCTACACCTTC.

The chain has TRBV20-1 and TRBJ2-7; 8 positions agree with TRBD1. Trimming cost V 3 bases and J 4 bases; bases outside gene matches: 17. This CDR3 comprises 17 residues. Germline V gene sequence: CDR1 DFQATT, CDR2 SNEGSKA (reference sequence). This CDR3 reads CSASRALGTGDIYEQYF. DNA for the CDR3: TGCAGTGCTAGTCGTGCCCTCGGGACAGGAGACATATACGAGCAGTACTTC.

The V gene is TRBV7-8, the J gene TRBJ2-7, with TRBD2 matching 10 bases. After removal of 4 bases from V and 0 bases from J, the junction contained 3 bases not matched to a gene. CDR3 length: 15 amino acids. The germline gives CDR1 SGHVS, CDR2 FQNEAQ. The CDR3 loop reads CASSSLAGSSYEQYF. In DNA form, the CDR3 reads TGTGCCAGCAGCTCACTAGCGGGAAGCTCCTACGAGCAGTACTTC.

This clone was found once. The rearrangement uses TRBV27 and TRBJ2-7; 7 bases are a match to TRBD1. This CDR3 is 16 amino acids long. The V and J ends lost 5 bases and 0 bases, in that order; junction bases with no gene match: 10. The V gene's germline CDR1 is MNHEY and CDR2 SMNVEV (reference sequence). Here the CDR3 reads CASSLRIGTDSYEQYF. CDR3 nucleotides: TGTGCCAGCAGTCTTCGGATAGGGACAGACTCCTACGAGCAGTACTTC.

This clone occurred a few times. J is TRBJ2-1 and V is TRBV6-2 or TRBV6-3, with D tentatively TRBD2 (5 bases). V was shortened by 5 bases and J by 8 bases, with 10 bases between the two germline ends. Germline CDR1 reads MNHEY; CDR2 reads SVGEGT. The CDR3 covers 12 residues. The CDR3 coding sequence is TGTGCCAGCAGTACTAGATTCGATGAGCAGTTCTTC. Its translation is CASSTRFDEQFF.

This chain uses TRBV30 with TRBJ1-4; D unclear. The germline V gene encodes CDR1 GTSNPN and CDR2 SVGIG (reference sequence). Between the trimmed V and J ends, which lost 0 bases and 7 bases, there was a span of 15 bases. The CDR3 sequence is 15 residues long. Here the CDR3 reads CAWSVLGLWGEKLFF. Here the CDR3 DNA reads TGTGCCTGGAGTGTACTTGGACTCTGGGGTGAAAAACTGTTTTTT. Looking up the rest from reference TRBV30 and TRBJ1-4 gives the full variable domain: SQTIHQWPATLVQPVGSPLSLECTVEGTSNPNLYWYRQAAGRGLQLLFYSVGIGQISSEVPQNLSASRPQDRQFILSSKKLLLSDSGFYLCAWSVLGLWGEKLFFGSGTQLSVL.

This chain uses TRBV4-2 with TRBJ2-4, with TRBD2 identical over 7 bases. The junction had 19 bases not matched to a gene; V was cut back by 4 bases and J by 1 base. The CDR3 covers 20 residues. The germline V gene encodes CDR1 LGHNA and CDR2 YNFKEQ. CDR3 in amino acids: CASSPASQSGVLGAKNIQYF. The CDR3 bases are TGTGCCAGCAGCCCCGCGAGTCAGAGCGGGGTCCTTGGGGCCAAAAACATTCAGTACTTC.

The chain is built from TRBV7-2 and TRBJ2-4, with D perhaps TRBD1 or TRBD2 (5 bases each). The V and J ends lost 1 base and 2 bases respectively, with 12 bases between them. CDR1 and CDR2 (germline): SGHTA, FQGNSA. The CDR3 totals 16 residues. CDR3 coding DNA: TGTGCCAGCAGCTTAGAACTTTCGGGACCCAAAAACATTCAGTACTTC. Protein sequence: CASSLELSGPKNIQYF.

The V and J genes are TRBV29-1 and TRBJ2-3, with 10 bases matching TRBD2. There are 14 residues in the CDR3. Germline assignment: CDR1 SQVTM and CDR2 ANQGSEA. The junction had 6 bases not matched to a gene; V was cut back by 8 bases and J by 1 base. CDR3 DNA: TGCAGCAGTAGCGGGGGGACCCGCACAGATACGCAGTATTTT. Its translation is CSSSGGTRTDTQYF.

The CDR3 sequence: CASSHPGTGIYEQYF. The CDR3 region has the DNA TGCGCCAGCAGCCACCCGGGGACAGGGATCTACGAGCAGTACTTC. This rearrangement joins TRBV5-1 to TRBJ2-7; 9 bases match TRBD1. Unmatched junction bases numbered 8, after V lost 4 bases and J lost 3 bases. The V gene's germline CDR1 is SGHRS and CDR2 YFSETQ. The length of the CDR3 is 15 residues.

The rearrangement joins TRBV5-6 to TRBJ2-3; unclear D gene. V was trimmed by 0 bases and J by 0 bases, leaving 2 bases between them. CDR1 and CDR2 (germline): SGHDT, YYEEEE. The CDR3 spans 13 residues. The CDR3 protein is CASSLGSTDTQYF. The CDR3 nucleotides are TGTGCCAGCAGCTTGGGGAGCACAGATACGCAGTATTTT.

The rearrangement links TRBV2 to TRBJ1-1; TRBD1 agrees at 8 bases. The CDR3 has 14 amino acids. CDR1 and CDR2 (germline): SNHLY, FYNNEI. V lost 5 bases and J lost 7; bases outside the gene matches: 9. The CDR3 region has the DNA TGTGCCAGCAGTTCGTTACAGGGGGGGCTTGAAGCTTTCTTT. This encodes CASSSLQGGLEAFF. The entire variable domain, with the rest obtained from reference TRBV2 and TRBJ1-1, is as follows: EPEVTQTPSHQVTQMGQEVILRCVPISNHLYFYWYRQILGQKVEFLVSFYNNEISEKSEIFDDQFSVERPDGSNFTLKIRSTKLEDSAMYFCASSSLQGGLEAFFGQGTRLTVV.

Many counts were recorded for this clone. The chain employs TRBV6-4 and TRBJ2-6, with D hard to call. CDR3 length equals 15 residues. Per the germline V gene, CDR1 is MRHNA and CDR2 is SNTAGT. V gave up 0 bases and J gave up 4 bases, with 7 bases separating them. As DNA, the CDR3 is TGTGCCAGCAGTGACTCGATATCGGGGGCCAACGTCCTGACTTTC. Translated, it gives CASSDSISGANVLTF.

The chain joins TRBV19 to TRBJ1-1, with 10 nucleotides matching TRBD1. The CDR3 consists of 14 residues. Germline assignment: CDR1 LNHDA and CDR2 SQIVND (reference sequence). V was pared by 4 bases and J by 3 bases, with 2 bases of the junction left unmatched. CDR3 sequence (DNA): TGTGCCAGTAGTACCGGACAGGGGGACACTGAAGCTTTCTTT. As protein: CASSTGQGDTEAFF.

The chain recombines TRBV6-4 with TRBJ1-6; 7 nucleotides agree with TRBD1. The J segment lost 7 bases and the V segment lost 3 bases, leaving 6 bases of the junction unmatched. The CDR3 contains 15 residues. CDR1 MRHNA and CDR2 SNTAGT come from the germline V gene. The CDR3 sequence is CASSERGTENSPLHF. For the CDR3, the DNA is TGTGCCAGCAGTGAACGCGGGACAGAGAATTCACCCCTCCACTTT.

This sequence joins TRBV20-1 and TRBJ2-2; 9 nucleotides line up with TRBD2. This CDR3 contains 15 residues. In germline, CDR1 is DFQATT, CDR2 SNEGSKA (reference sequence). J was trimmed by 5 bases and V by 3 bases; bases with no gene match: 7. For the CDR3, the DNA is TGCAGTGCTAGTAGCACCCTAGCGGGGACCGGGGAGCTGTTTTTT. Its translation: CSASSTLAGTGELFF.

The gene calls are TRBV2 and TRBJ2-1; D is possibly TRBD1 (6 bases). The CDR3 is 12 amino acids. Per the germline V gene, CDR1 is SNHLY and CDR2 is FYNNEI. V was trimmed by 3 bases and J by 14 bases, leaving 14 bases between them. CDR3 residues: CASSEDSSQEFF. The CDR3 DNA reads TGTGCCAGCAGTGAGGACAGTTCCCAGGAGTTCTTC.

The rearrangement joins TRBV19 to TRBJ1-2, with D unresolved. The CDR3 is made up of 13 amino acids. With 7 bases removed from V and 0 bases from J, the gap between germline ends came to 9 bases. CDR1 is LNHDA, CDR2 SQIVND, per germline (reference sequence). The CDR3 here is CASTGDPNYGYTF. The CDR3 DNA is TGTGCCAGTACCGGAGACCCTAACTATGGCTACACCTTC. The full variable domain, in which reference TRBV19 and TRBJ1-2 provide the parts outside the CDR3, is DGGITQSPKYLFRKEGQNVTLSCEQNLNHDAMYWYRQDPGQGLRLIYYSQIVNDFQKGDIAEGYSVSREKKESFPLTVTSAQKNPTAFYLCASTGDPNYGYTFGSGTRLTVV.

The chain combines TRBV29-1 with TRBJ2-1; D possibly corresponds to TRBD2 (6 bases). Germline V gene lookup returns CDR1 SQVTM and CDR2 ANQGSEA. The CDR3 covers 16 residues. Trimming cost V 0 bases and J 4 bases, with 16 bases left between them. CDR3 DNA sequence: TGCAGCGTTGAAGATGGAGCGGGCGTGGGATACAATGAGCAGTTCTTC. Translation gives CSVEDGAGVGYNEQFF.

The CDR3 sequence is CASSQERDRGQHF. The CDR3 bases are TGTGCCAGCAGCCAAGAAAGGGACAGGGGTCAGCATTTT. The V call is TRBV4-2, the J call TRBJ1-5, with 10 nucleotides matching TRBD1. The CDR3 runs 13 residues. The V and J ends lost 0 bases and 13 bases, in that order; junction bases with no gene match: 3. Germline V CDR1 and CDR2: LGHNA, YNFKEQ.

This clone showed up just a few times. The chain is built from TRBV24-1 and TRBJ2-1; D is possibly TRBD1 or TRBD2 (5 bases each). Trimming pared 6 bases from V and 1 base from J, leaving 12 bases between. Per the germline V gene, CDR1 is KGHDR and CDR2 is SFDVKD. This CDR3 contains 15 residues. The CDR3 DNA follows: TGTGCCACCAGTTTGTCGGGGCTTTCCTACAATGAGCAGTTCTTC. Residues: CATSLSGLSYNEQFF.

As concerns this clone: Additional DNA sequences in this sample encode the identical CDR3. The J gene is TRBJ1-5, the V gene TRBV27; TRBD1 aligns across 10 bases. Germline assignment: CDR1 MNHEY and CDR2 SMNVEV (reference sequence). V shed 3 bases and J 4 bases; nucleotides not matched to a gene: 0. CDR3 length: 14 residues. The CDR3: CASSLGQGNQPQHF. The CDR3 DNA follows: TGTGCCAGCAGTTTGGGACAGGGGAATCAGCCCCAGCATTTT.

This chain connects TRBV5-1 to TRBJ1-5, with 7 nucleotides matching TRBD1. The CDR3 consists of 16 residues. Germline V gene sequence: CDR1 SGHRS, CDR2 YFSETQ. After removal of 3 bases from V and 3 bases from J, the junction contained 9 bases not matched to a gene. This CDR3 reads CASSSSPGQHNQPQHF. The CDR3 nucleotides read TGCGCCAGCAGCTCCTCTCCGGGACAGCACAATCAGCCCCAGCATTTT.

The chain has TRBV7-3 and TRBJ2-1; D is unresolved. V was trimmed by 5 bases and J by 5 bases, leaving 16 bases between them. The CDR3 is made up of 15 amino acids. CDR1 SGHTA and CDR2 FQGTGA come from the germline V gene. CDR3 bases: TGTGCCAGCAGCCCCGAGATGCGGCGAAACAATGAGCAGTTCTTC. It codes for CASSPEMRRNNEQFF.

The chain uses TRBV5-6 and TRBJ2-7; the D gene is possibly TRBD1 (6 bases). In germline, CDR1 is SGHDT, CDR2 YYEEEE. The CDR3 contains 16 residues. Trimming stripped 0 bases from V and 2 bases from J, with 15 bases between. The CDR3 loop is CASSLGAWDIAYEQYF. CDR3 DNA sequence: TGTGCCAGCAGCTTGGGGGCTTGGGACATTGCCTACGAGCAGTACTTC.

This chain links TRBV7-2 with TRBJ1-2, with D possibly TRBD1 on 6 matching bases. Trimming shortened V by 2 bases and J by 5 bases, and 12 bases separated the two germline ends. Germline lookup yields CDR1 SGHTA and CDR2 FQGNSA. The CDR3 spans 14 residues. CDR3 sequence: CASSLLGQNYGYTF. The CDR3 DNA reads TGTGCCAGCAGCTTACTGGGACAAAATTATGGCTACACCTTC. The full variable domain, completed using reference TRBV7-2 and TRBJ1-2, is GAGVSQSPSNKVTEKGKDVELRCDPISGHTALYWYRQSLGQGLEFLIYFQGNSAPDKSGLPSDRFSAERTGGSVSTLTIQRTQQEDSAVYLCASSLLGQNYGYTFGSGTRLTVV.

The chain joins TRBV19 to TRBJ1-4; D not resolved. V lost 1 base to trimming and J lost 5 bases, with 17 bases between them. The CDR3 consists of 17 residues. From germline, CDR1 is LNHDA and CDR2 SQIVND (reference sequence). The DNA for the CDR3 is TGTGCCAGTAGTATAGGCCTTCGTCCGGCCGCCAATGAAAAACTGTTTTTT. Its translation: CASSIGLRPAANEKLFF.